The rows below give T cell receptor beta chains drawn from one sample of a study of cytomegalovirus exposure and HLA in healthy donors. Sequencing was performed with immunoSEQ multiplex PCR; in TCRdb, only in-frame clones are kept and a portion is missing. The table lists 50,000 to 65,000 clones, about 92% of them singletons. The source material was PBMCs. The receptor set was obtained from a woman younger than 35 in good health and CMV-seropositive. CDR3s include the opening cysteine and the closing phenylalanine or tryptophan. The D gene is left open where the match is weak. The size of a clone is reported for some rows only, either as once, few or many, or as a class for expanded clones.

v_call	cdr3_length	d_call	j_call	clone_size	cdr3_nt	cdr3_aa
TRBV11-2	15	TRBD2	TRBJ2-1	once	TGTGCCAGCAGCCTCTGGGCTAGCGGATACAATGAGCAGTTCTTC	CASSLWASGYNEQFF
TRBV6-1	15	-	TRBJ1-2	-	TGTGCCAGCAGAAACCGGGACACCATTAACTATGGCTACACCTTC	CASRNRDTINYGYTF
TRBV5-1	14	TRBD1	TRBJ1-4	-	TGCGCCAGCGGCCTTGGGACAGGGGGCGAAAAACTGTTTTTT	CASGLGTGGEKLFF
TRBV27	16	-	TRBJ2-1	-	TGTGCCACCTCCCTGAGGGCCCCAGGTGTTTACAATGAGCAGTTCTTC	CATSLRAPGVYNEQFF
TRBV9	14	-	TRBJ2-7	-	TGTGCCAGCAGCGTGACAGATATCTCCTACGAGCAGTACTTC	CASSVTDISYEQYF
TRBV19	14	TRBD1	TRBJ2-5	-	TGTGCCAGTAGTGCCCAGGGGGCGGGGGAGACCCAGTACTTC	CASSAQGAGETQYF
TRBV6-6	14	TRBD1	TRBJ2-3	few	TGTGCCAGCAGTAACCGACAGGGTTGGGATACGCAGTATTTT	CASSNRQGWDTQYF
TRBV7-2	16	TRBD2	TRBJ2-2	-	TGTGCCAGCAGCTTAGGTGCGGGGGGCGGCACCGGGGAGCTGTTTTTT	CASSLGAGGGTGELFF
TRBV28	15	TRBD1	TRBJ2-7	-	TGTGCCAGCAGTTTATACAGGGGGGAGGCCGGCGAGCAGTACTTC	CASSLYRGEAGEQYF
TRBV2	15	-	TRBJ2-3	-	TGTGCCAGCATCACAGGTACCTACAGCACAGATACGCAGTATTTT	CASITGTYSTDTQYF
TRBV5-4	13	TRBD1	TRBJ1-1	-	TGTGCCAGCAGCTCGGGACAGGTCACTGAAGCTTTCTTT	CASSSGQVTEAFF
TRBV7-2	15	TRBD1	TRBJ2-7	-	TGTGCCAGCAGTTCGACCAGGGGGCCGCCCTACGAGCAGTACTTC	CASSSTRGPPYEQYF
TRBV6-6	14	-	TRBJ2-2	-	TGTGCCAGCAGTTCCAGGAGGGACACCGGGGAGCTGTTTTTT	CASSSRRDTGELFF
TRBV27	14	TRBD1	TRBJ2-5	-	TGTGCCAGCAGTATCGAGGGGGCTTGGGAGACCCAGTACTTC	CASSIEGAWETQYF
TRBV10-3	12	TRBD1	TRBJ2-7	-	TGTGCCATCAGTGACAATCCGGGACAGGGGGATTTC	CAISDNPGQGDF
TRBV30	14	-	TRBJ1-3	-	TGTGCCTGGCGACAGGTACGCTCTGGAAACACCATATATTTT	CAWRQVRSGNTIYF
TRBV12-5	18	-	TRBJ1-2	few	TGTGCTAGTGGTTTGGTACGGGGGGCGCAACTAGAGCTCTATGGCTACACCTTC	CASGLVRGAQLELYGYTF
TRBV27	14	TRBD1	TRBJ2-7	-	TGTGCCAGCAGGAGGGACAGAAACACATACGAGCAGTACTTC	CASRRDRNTYEQYF
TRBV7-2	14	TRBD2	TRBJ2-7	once	TGTGCCAGCAGCTTAGCGGGGGGGTCCTACGAGCAGTACTTC	CASSLAGGSYEQYF
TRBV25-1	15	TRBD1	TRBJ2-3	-	TGTGCCAGCAGACAAACTGGACAGGGGGCGCGTACGCAGTATTTT	CASRQTGQGARTQYF
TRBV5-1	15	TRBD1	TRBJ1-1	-	TGCGCCAGCAGCTTCTCCGGGACAGGGACCACTGAAGCTTTCTTT	CASSFSGTGTTEAFF
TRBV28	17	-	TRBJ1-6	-	TGTGCCAGCAGTTCAACCCCAGGGAATCCCTATAATTCACCCCTCCACTTT	CASSSTPGNPYNSPLHF
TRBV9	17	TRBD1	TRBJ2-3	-	TGTGCCAGCAGCCCCAGTCAGGGGGCTGTTGGCGCAGATACGCAGTATTTT	CASSPSQGAVGADTQYF
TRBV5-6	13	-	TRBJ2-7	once	TGTGCCAGCAACTTGGGGATAGCAGGGGAGCAGTACTTC	CASNLGIAGEQYF
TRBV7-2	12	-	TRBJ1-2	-	TGTGCCAGCAAATACTCAGGCTATGGCTACACCTTC	CASKYSGYGYTF
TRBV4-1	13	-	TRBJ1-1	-	TGCGCCAGCAGCTCCCGGAGGAGGGTTGAAGCTTTCTTT	CASSSRRRVEAFF
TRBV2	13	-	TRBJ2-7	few	TGTGCCAGCGGCTCGGAGGCCGCCTACGAGCAGTACTTC	CASGSEAAYEQYF
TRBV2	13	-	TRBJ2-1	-	TGTGCCAGCAGGATCAACAGGCTCAATGAGCAGTTCTTC	CASRINRLNEQFF
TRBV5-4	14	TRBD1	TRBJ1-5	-	TGTGCCAGCAGCTACCGACAGGGAGGCCAGCCCCAGCATTTT	CASSYRQGGQPQHF
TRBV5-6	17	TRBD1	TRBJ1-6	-	TGTGCCAGCAGCTCCAACCCAGGGGGCTCCTATAATTCACCCCTCCACTTT	CASSSNPGGSYNSPLHF
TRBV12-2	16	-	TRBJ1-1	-	TGTGCAAGTCGCTTCCGGGACACGGAAGGGTATACTGAAGCTTTCTTT	CASRFRDTEGYTEAFF
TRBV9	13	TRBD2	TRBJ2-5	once	TGTGCCAGCAACCGCGGGGGATTAGAGACCCAGTACTTC	CASNRGGLETQYF
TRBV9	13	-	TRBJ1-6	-	TGTGCCAGCAGCGTAGAGGCGGGTTCACCCCTCCACTTT	CASSVEAGSPLHF
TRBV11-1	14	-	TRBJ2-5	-	TGTGCCAGCAGCTTTTCCACAAACCAAGAGACCCAGTACTTC	CASSFSTNQETQYF
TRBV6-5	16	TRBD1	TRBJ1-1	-	TGTGCCAGCAGTTACTCTGCCGGGACAGAGAACACTGAAGCTTTCTTT	CASSYSAGTENTEAFF
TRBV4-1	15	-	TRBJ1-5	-	TGCGCCAGCAGCCAAGATGAGGGTAGCAATCAGCCCCAGCATTTT	CASSQDEGSNQPQHF
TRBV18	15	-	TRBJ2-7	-	TGTGCCAGCTCACCTCCTCAGGGGCGCCGGGACGAGCAGTACTTC	CASSPPQGRRDEQYF
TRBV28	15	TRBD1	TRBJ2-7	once	TGTGCCAGCAGTTTATCCGGGACAGGCTTCTACGAGCAGTACTTC	CASSLSGTGFYEQYF
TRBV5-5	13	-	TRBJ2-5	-	TGTGCCAGCAGCTTGACAGGGACGAAGACCCAGTACTTC	CASSLTGTKTQYF